Listed here are 24 T cell receptor beta chains from one sample, sequenced in a study of blood T cell repertoires in COVID-19. Assay: immunoSEQ multiplex PCR; the TCRdb copy retains only in-frame clones and omits some. Of about 240,000 clones listed, 75% to 85% are singletons. Sequenced: peripheral blood. The receptor source for this set is a woman aged 60-75 years with active or convalescent COVID-19.

This clone came up a few times. The rearrangement joins TRBV6-5 to TRBJ1-4, with 7 bases lining up with TRBD1. Losses at the gene ends were 7 bases for V and 7 bases for J; bases not matched to a gene: 12. The CDR3 covers 15 residues. Germline V CDR1 and CDR2: MNHEY, SVGAGI. The CDR3 DNA follows: TGTGCCAGCATGGCTTTAAGGGGGCGAGGTGAAAAACTGTTTTTT. It yields the protein CASMALRGRGEKLFF.

V usage is TRBV29-1 and J usage is TRBJ1-2; tentative D call: TRBD1 (5 bases). The CDR3 contains 13 residues. With 3 bases removed from V and 7 bases from J, the gap between germline ends came to 15 bases. Germline values: CDR1 SQVTM, CDR2 ANQGSEA. CDR3 DNA sequence: TGCAGCGTTGATCAGGACCCGGGGGGTGGCTACACCTTC. Protein product: CSVDQDPGGGYTF.

Only one count was recorded for this clone. The genes are TRBV6-6 and TRBJ2-1, with 9 nucleotides matching TRBD2. The CDR3 totals 15 residues. With 5 bases clipped from V and 6 bases from J, the junction kept 8 bases outside the gene matches. The germline CDR1 and CDR2 sequences are MNHNY and SVGAGI (reference sequence). The CDR3 sequence: CASSPLAGGANEQFF. Here the CDR3 DNA reads TGTGCCAGCAGTCCCCTTGCGGGGGGGGCCAATGAGCAGTTCTTC.

J is TRBJ1-2 and V is TRBV7-2, with D uncertain. CDR1 is SGHTA and CDR2 is FQGNSA in the germline V gene. The V gene lost 5 bases and the J gene lost 4 bases, with 23 bases spanning the gap. CDR3 length equals 17 residues. CDR3 residues: CASSPRRQSLETYGYTF. CDR3 sequence (DNA): TGTGCCAGCAGCCCTCGGCGGCAGAGCCTTGAAACCTATGGCTACACCTTC.

This sequence joins TRBV18 and TRBJ1-2; 9 bases align to TRBD1. The length of the CDR3 is 16 residues. Trimming removed 3 bases from V and 2 bases from J; junction bases left unmatched: 7. Germline-derived CDR1 and CDR2 are KGHSH and LQKENI. CDR3 coding DNA: TGTGCCAGCTCACCTCGGACAGGGGAGCGCAACTATGGCTACACCTTC. It translates to CASSPRTGERNYGYTF.

V gene TRBV4-1 combines with J gene TRBJ2-7; TRBD1 matches 9 bases. V shed 1 base and J 3 bases; nucleotides not matched to a gene: 13. CDR3 size: 18 residues. CDR1 and CDR2 (germline): MGHRA, YSYEKL. The CDR3 sequence: CASSQVLTTGGRHYEQYF. CDR3 sequence (DNA): TGCGCCAGCAGCCAAGTCCTTACCACAGGGGGCCGTCACTACGAGCAGTACTTC.

The chain joins TRBV28 to TRBJ1-2; D may be TRBD1 (5 bases). Trimming cost V 7 bases and J 7 bases, with 16 bases left between them. The germline V gene has CDR1 MDHEN and CDR2 SYDVKM. The CDR3 extends over 13 amino acids. Written as DNA, the CDR3 is TGTGCCAGCACCCCATCCAGGGCCCTTGGCTACACCTTC. It specifies CASTPSRALGYTF.

The chain recombines TRBV7-9 with TRBJ1-1; tentatively, D is TRBD1 (6 bases). V was trimmed by 1 base and J by 8 bases, leaving 11 bases between them. The CDR3 covers 13 residues. CDR1 SEHNR and CDR2 FQNEAQ come from the germline V gene (reference sequence). The CDR3 DNA sequence: TGTGCCAGCAGCTTAGGTAGAGACAGGGAAGCTTTCTTT. This sequence encodes CASSLGRDREAFF. The full variable domain, rest sourced from reference TRBV7-9 and TRBJ1-1, is DTGVSQNPRHKITKRGQNVTFRCDPISEHNRLYWYRQTLGQGPEFLTYFQNEAQLEKSRLLSDRFSAERPKGSFSTLEIQRTEQGDSAMYLCASSLGRDREAFFGQGTRLTVV.

The CDR3 coding sequence is TGTGCCAGCGGCCAAAGCTCCTATAATTCACCCCTCCACTTT. It encodes CASGQSSYNSPLHF. This chain connects TRBV7-9 to TRBJ1-6, with D hard to call. The ends were cut back, 8 bases at V and 0 bases at J, with 8 bases in the middle. The CDR3 spans 14 residues. Germline CDR1 and CDR2: SEHNR and FQNEAQ (reference sequence).

This chain links TRBV30 with TRBJ1-5; D is perhaps TRBD1 (5 bases). The CDR3 length is 15 residues. The germline gives CDR1 GTSNPN, CDR2 SVGIG (reference sequence). Trimming stripped 0 bases from V and 2 bases from J, with 11 bases between. CDR3 DNA sequence: TGTGCCTGGAGTGTAAGCTCGGGGGGCAATCAGCCCCAGCATTTT. Protein sequence: CAWSVSSGGNQPQHF. The entire variable domain, with the rest obtained from reference TRBV30 and TRBJ1-5, is as follows: SQTIHQWPATLVQPVGSPLSLECTVEGTSNPNLYWYRQAAGRGLQLLFYSVGIGQISSEVPQNLSASRPQDRQFILSSKKLLLSDSGFYLCAWSVSSGGNQPQHFGDGTRLSIL.

The chain employs TRBV19 and TRBJ1-5; 7 nucleotides match TRBD1. The CDR3 consists of 15 residues. Germline assignment: CDR1 LNHDA and CDR2 SQIVND (reference sequence). V trimming: 7 bases; J trimming: 12 bases; junction bases outside the gene matches: 18. The CDR3 sequence is CASTDPGQQLRGQHF. In nucleotides, the CDR3 is TGTGCCAGTACCGACCCGGGACAGCAGTTACGGGGCCAGCATTTT.

This clone was picked up a small number of times. The V call is TRBV15, the J call TRBJ1-1; 9 bases fit TRBD1. Trimming at V came to 3 bases and at J to 4 bases, leaving 6 bases not matched to a gene. In germline, CDR1 is LNHNV, CDR2 YYDKDF (reference sequence). CDR3 length equals 15 residues. CDR3 residues: CATSRGQGRVTEAFF. In DNA, the CDR3 is TGTGCCACCAGCAGGGGACAGGGAAGGGTCACTGAAGCTTTCTTT.

In this sample, this clone turned up a few times. The chain carries TRBV19 and TRBJ1-6; TRBD1 matches 11 bases. V lost 9 bases to trimming and J lost 13 bases; unmatched junction nucleotides: 17. The CDR3 totals 16 residues. Germline values: CDR1 LNHDA, CDR2 SQIVND (reference sequence). CDR3 nucleotides: TGTGCCAGCAGAAATCCGGGACAGGGGGATTTTGGTCCCCTCCACTTT. It is translated as CASRNPGQGDFGPLHF.

This chain joins TRBV6-5 and TRBJ1-6; no clear D. V was clipped by 2 bases and J by 7 bases, with 6 bases between them. Per germline, CDR1 MNHEY and CDR2 SVGAGI. CDR3 length: 13 residues. DNA for the CDR3: TGTGCCAGCAGTTACGGCTGGAATTCACCCCTCCACTTT. Translating it yields CASSYGWNSPLHF.

V is TRBV6-5 and J is TRBJ2-7; TRBD1 agrees at 7 bases. The CDR3 length is 13 residues. Per the germline V gene, CDR1 is MNHEY and CDR2 is SVGAGI. J was trimmed by 5 bases and V by 4 bases; bases with no gene match: 5. The CDR3: CASSLTGSDEQYF. The CDR3, as DNA: TGTGCCAGCAGTTTGACAGGGTCGGACGAGCAGTACTTC.

The J gene is TRBJ1-1, the V gene TRBV6-5; D is perhaps TRBD1 (6 bases). The CDR3 is 15 amino acids. Germline CDR1 and CDR2: MNHEY and SVGAGI. V was cut by 2 bases and J by 0 bases, with 10 bases left in between. CDR3 sequence (DNA): TGTGCCAGCAGTTACAGCGGGACATTGAACACTGAAGCTTTCTTT. Its protein is CASSYSGTLNTEAFF.

This clone was observed a handful of times. The chain joins TRBV9 to TRBJ1-6; 7 nucleotides line up with TRBD1. The CDR3 extends over 17 amino acids. Germline V gene sequence: CDR1 SGDLS, CDR2 YYNGEE. V was clipped by 4 bases and J by 0 bases; unmatched bases: 7. The CDR3 bases are TGTGCCAGCAGCCCACAGGGGACCAACTCCTATAATTCACCCCTCCACTTT. This gives the protein CASSPQGTNSYNSPLHF.

The rearrangement uses TRBV7-9 and TRBJ2-2; TRBD1 matches 11 bases. The CDR3 runs to 17 residues. After removal of 5 bases from V and 2 bases from J, the junction contained 7 bases not matched to a gene. CDR1 is SEHNR, CDR2 FQNEAQ, per germline (reference sequence). CDR3 DNA: TGTGCCAGCAGCACCCGGACAGGGGGCCCAAACACCGGGGAGCTGTTTTTT. It encodes CASSTRTGGPNTGELFF. Together with reference TRBV7-9 and TRBJ2-2, the CDR3 gives the full variable domain: DTGVSQNPRHKITKRGQNVTFRCDPISEHNRLYWYRQTLGQGPEFLTYFQNEAQLEKSRLLSDRFSAERPKGSFSTLEIQRTEQGDSAMYLCASSTRTGGPNTGELFFGEGSRLTVL.

This clone has a handful of counts. The V gene is TRBV19, the J gene TRBJ1-2, with 7 bases identical to TRBD1. This CDR3 has 14 amino acids. Looked up from germline, CDR1 is LNHDA and CDR2 is SQIVND (reference sequence). Germline trimming cut 3 bases from V and 8 bases from J; bases unmatched to any gene: 9. The CDR3 DNA reads TGTGCCAGTAGTATGGGACAGACCGTCCGGGGCTACACCTTC. This encodes CASSMGQTVRGYTF.

This chain's CDR3 is CASSLDRVAGANVLTF. The CDR3 DNA follows: TGTGCCAGCAGCTTGGACAGGGTTGCTGGGGCCAACGTCCTGACTTTC. The V gene is TRBV7-8, the J gene TRBJ2-6; 8 nucleotides align to TRBD1. With 3 bases clipped from V and 2 bases from J, the junction kept 3 bases outside the gene matches. Germline assignment: CDR1 SGHVS and CDR2 FQNEAQ. The CDR3 consists of 16 residues.

This rearrangement joins TRBV3-1 (or the pseudogene TRBV3-2) to TRBJ1-2, with D possibly TRBD1 on 6 matching bases. The V end was cut by 3 bases, the J end by 5 bases, with 19 bases between. The CDR3 consists of 16 residues. The germline V gene encodes CDR1 LGHDT and CDR2 YNNKEL (reference sequence). The CDR3 DNA reads as TGTGCCAGCAGCCATGTCTATGGACAGAATAATTATGGCTACACCTTC. It encodes CASSHVYGQNNYGYTF.

Turning to this clone: Other nucleotide sequences from this sample produce the same CDR3. The chain links TRBV6-5 to TRBJ1-1; D possibly corresponds to TRBD1 (5 bases). V lost 8 bases, J lost 0 bases, and 10 bases lay in between. The CDR3 spans 13 residues. The germline V gene encodes CDR1 MNHEY and CDR2 SVGAGI. In nucleotides, the CDR3 is TGTGCCAGCTCCCGACAGATGAACACTGAAGCTTTCTTT. Encoded protein: CASSRQMNTEAFF.

The rearrangement links TRBV5-1 to TRBJ1-6, with a possible D match to TRBD1 (5 bases). CDR1 and CDR2 (germline): SGHRS, YFSETQ. V was cut by 2 bases and J by 7 bases, with 16 bases left in between. The CDR3 length is 16 residues. CDR3 sequence (DNA): TGCGCCAGCAGCTTACCTACCGACAGTTTGAATTCACCCCTCCACTTT. The encoded protein is CASSLPTDSLNSPLHF.

This clone was seen only once. The rearrangement joins TRBV4-1 to TRBJ2-3; D is ambiguous. V lost 2 bases and J lost 2, with 5 bases in between. The CDR3 has 13 amino acids. CDR1 is MGHRA and CDR2 is YSYEKL in the germline V gene. The CDR3 loop reads CASSQPDTDTQYF. The CDR3 DNA reads TGCGCCAGCAGCCAACCAGACACAGATACGCAGTATTTT.